The 16 T cell receptor beta chains reported below all come from one sample, sequenced in a study of cytomegalovirus exposure and HLA in healthy donors. The study ran its PCR with 60 Vbeta and 13 Jbeta primers. Profiled with immunoSEQ multiplex PCR; TCRdb holds only in-frame clones, not every one. The table lists roughly 180,000 clones, about four fifths of them singletons. Material for sequencing was PBMCs. These receptors all stem from a man aged 25-45 years in good health and CMV-seronegative.

J is TRBJ2-7 and V is TRBV7-6; the D gene is possibly TRBD1 (5 bases). Per germline, CDR1 SGHVS and CDR2 FNYEAQ. The CDR3 is 13 amino acids. Trimming stripped 5 bases from V and 2 bases from J, with 10 bases between. CDR3 in amino acids: CASSQGSPYEQYF. Here the CDR3 DNA reads TGTGCCAGCAGCCAGGGCAGCCCCTACGAGCAGTACTTC.

V and J are TRBV6-1 and TRBJ2-1; D may be TRBD2 (6 bases). Trimming left V 5 bases short and J 1 base short, with 12 bases between. The germline CDR1 and CDR2 sequences are MNHNS and SASEGT. The CDR3 extends over 15 amino acids. The CDR3 reads CASSTGLVSYNEQFF. The CDR3 coding sequence is TGTGCCAGCAGTACGGGACTTGTATCCTACAATGAGCAGTTCTTC.

The genes are TRBV4-3 and TRBJ1-2; 12 nucleotides align to TRBD1. The CDR3 is made up of 18 amino acids. CDR1 and CDR2 from the germline V gene are LGHNA and YSLEER. V gave up 4 bases and J gave up 5 bases; unmatched junction bases: 14. The CDR3: CASSRDRGQALGGYGYTF. DNA of the CDR3: TGCGCCAGCAGCCGGGACAGGGGGCAGGCTTTGGGGGGTTATGGCTACACCTTC.

The rearrangement links TRBV30 to TRBJ1-2, with 7 bases identical to TRBD1. The CDR3 has 11 residues. V lost 5 bases to trimming and J lost 4 bases; unmatched junction nucleotides: 1. Germline V gene lookup returns CDR1 GTSNPN and CDR2 SVGIG (reference sequence). In nucleotides, the CDR3 is TGTGCCTGGGACAGGGCCTATGGCTACACCTTC. Its translation is CAWDRAYGYTF.

The chain carries TRBV30 and TRBJ1-1; D is unresolved. Trimming stripped 3 bases from V and 1 base from J, with 9 bases between. CDR1 and CDR2 (germline): GTSNPN, SVGIG (reference sequence). The CDR3 consists of 13 residues. CDR3 in amino acids: CAWRWAENTEAFF. The CDR3 DNA is TGTGCCTGGAGATGGGCAGAGAACACTGAAGCTTTCTTT. Together with reference TRBV30 and TRBJ1-1, the CDR3 gives the full variable domain: SQTIHQWPATLVQPVGSPLSLECTVEGTSNPNLYWYRQAAGRGLQLLFYSVGIGQISSEVPQNLSASRPQDRQFILSSKKLLLSDSGFYLCAWRWAENTEAFFGQGTRLTVV.

The chain combines TRBV5-1 with TRBJ2-5; 7 positions agree with TRBD2. TRBJ2-7 matches the DNA end more closely, so the J call is doubtful. CDR3 length: 14 residues. The germline V gene has CDR1 SGHRS and CDR2 YFSETQ. The DNA of the CDR3 is TGCGCCAGCAGCTCAACCGGGACTAACTACGAGCAGTACTTC. Protein product: CASSSTGTNYEQYF.

The chain links TRBV7-9 to TRBJ2-5; 9 nucleotides line up with TRBD2. Gene TRBJ2-7 matches the end of the DNA better, so the J call may be wrong. The CDR3 runs 16 residues. Germline V lookup: CDR1 SEHNR, CDR2 FQNEAQ (reference sequence). The CDR3 DNA is TGTGCCAGCAGCTCGCCGACTAGCGGAGGCGAGTACGAGCAGTACTTC. Protein: CASSSPTSGGEYEQYF.

This CDR3 reads CASSPYRDTYEQYF. CDR3 bases: TGTGCCAGCTCACCCTACAGGGATACCTACGAGCAGTACTTC. The V call is TRBV18, the J call TRBJ2-7; D may be TRBD1 (6 bases). The CDR3 sequence is 14 residues long. Germline assignment: CDR1 KGHSH and CDR2 LQKENI. V was trimmed by 3 bases and J by 2 bases, leaving 11 bases between them. The entire variable domain, with the rest obtained from reference TRBV18 and TRBJ2-7, is as follows: NAGVMQNPRHLVRRRGQEARLRCSPMKGHSHVYWYRQLPEEGLKFMVYLQKENIIDESGMPKERFSAEFPKEGPSILRIQQVVRGDSAAYFCASSPYRDTYEQYFGPGTRLTVT.

The chain employs TRBV2 and TRBJ2-7; possibly TRBD2 for D (7 bases). Germline V gene sequence: CDR1 SNHLY, CDR2 FYNNEI. CDR3 length equals 13 residues. V was pared by 3 bases and J by 9 bases, with 15 bases between. The CDR3 bases are TGTGCCAGCAGTGATGGGGGGGGGCGCGGGCAGTACTTC. Translation: CASSDGGGRGQYF.

Only a few counts were recorded for this clone. The V gene is TRBV6-1, the J gene TRBJ2-7, with D hard to call. The germline gives CDR1 MNHNS, CDR2 SASEGT. CDR3 length: 11 residues. Trimming shortened V by 6 bases and J by 5 bases, and 8 bases separated the two germline ends. CDR3 loop: CASRRGDEQYF. CDR3 nucleotide sequence: TGTGCCAGCAGGCGTGGTGACGAGCAGTACTTC.

V and J are TRBV6-1 and TRBJ2-3, with 9 positions matching TRBD1. Per germline, CDR1 MNHNS and CDR2 SASEGT. This CDR3 region has 16 residues. V was pared by 1 base and J by 5 bases, with 7 bases of the junction left unmatched. CDR3 bases: TGTGCCAGCAGTGAAGGACAGGGGGGGTTGCGAGATACGCAGTATTTT. Amino acid sequence: CASSEGQGGLRDTQYF.

The chain is built from TRBV11-2 and TRBJ1-1; D uncertain. The CDR3 spans 16 residues. Germline V gives CDR1 SGHAT, CDR2 FQNNGV. Deletions cut 1 base from V and 4 bases from J, with 16 bases between. The CDR3 DNA reads TGTGCCAGCAGCTTAGTGGATGGGCCTCACGGCACTGAAGCTTTCTTT. It encodes CASSLVDGPHGTEAFF.

The rearrangement uses TRBV7-8 and TRBJ1-2, with 8 bases fitting TRBD1. Looked up from germline, CDR1 is SGHVS and CDR2 is FQNEAQ. This CDR3 region has 13 residues. V shed 7 bases and J 5 bases; nucleotides not matched to a gene: 6. The CDR3 spells CASTDGQGYGYTF. CDR3 bases: TGTGCCAGCACCGATGGACAGGGTTATGGCTACACCTTC.

This chain uses TRBV5-5 with TRBJ1-2; D not certain. CDR1 SGHKS and CDR2 YYEKEE come from the germline V gene (reference sequence). The V end was cut by 4 bases, the J end by 2 bases, with 9 bases between. The CDR3 contains 13 residues. The CDR3 DNA is TGTGCCAGCAGCGAGGAGGGAAACTATGGCTACACCTTC. Translating gives CASSEEGNYGYTF.

This chain uses TRBV9 with TRBJ2-7; D is perhaps TRBD2 (6 bases). CDR1 is SGDLS, CDR2 YYNGEE, per germline. The CDR3 length is 15 residues. With 4 bases removed from V and 0 bases from J, the gap between germline ends came to 14 bases. The CDR3 nucleotides are TGTGCCAGCAGCTCCGGGACTCTGAGCTCCTACGAGCAGTACTTC. It encodes CASSSGTLSSYEQYF.

This chain connects TRBV14 to TRBJ2-3; TRBD2 might be the D (5 bases). The germline gives CDR1 SGHDN, CDR2 FVKESK. The V gene lost 1 base and the J gene lost 4 bases, with 24 bases spanning the gap. The CDR3 loop spans 19 amino acids. CDR3 residues: CASSQGPGFFVIAADTQYF. Here the CDR3 DNA reads TGTGCCAGCAGCCAAGGCCCGGGGTTCTTTGTCATTGCGGCAGATACGCAGTATTTT.